These T cell receptor beta chains were read from a single sample in a study of T-cell memory formation after mild COVID-19. TCRdb re-derived calls from the 5' RACE reads in MiXCR, one entry per CDR3 protein. The table records 150,000 to 200,000 distinct CDR3 sequences, around 21% of them present only once. Sample: PBMCs or a T cell subset sorted from them (not recorded which). The receptors derive from an adult woman who had mild COVID-19 (a few samples of this study predate the infection). Cell type and time point are not known. CDR3s include the opening cysteine and the closing phenylalanine or tryptophan. Fields, in order: D gene, clone size, V gene, J gene, CDR3 protein, CDR3 DNA. D genes are given only for firm matches. Not every row has a clone size; where given, it reads once, few, many or a size class.

d_gene: TRBD2
abundance: few
v_gene: TRBV11-2
j_gene: TRBJ2-3
CDR3aa: CASSGGADTQYF
CDR3nt: TGTGCCAGCAGCGGGGGGGCAGATACGCAGTATTTT

d_gene: -
abundance: -
v_gene: TRBV24-1
j_gene: TRBJ2-3
CDR3aa: CATSDLQGDTQYF
CDR3nt: TGTGCCACCAGTGATTTGCAAGGAGATACGCAGTATTTT

d_gene: -
abundance: few
v_gene: TRBV6-5
j_gene: TRBJ1-4
CDR3aa: CASSYSTFNDEKLFF
CDR3nt: TGTGCCAGCAGTTACTCTACGTTTAATGACGAAAAACTGTTTTTT

d_gene: -
abundance: -
v_gene: TRBV12-3/TRBV12-4
j_gene: TRBJ1-5
CDR3aa: CASSPNRDLGAQHF
CDR3nt: TGTGCCAGCAGCCCCAACAGGGACCTGGGGGCCCAGCATTTT

d_gene: -
abundance: -
v_gene: TRBV5-1
j_gene: TRBJ1-2
CDR3aa: CASSPGTPYGYTF
CDR3nt: TGCGCCAGCAGCCCCGGGACTCCCTATGGCTACACCTTC

d_gene: -
abundance: many
v_gene: TRBV5-1
j_gene: TRBJ1-1
CDR3aa: CASSLSRNTEAFF
CDR3nt: TGCGCCAGCAGCCTTTCGAGGAACACTGAAGCTTTCTTT

d_gene: -
abundance: -
v_gene: TRBV7-9
j_gene: TRBJ1-2
CDR3aa: CASSLGGFRNYGYTF
CDR3nt: TGTGCCAGCAGCTTAGGGGGGTTCCGCAACTATGGCTACACCTTC

d_gene: -
abundance: -
v_gene: TRBV7-6
j_gene: TRBJ2-7
CDR3aa: CASSVGQTYEQYF
CDR3nt: TGTGCCAGCAGCGTCGGACAGACCTACGAGCAGTACTTC

d_gene: TRBD2
abundance: many
v_gene: TRBV5-5
j_gene: TRBJ2-1
CDR3aa: CASSPGTSGGPSSYNEQFF
CDR3nt: TGTGCCAGCAGCCCGGGGACTAGCGGGGGGCCAAGCTCCTACAATGAGCAGTTCTTC

d_gene: TRBD2
abundance: many
v_gene: TRBV12-3/TRBV12-4
j_gene: TRBJ2-2
CDR3aa: CASSSPLILAGGQLNTGELFF
CDR3nt: TGTGCCAGCAGTTCCCCCCTAATATTAGCGGGGGGCCAACTGAACACCGGGGAGCTGTTTTTT

d_gene: -
abundance: few
v_gene: TRBV6-1
j_gene: TRBJ2-3
CDR3aa: CASRWTSTDTQYF
CDR3nt: TGTGCCAGCAGGTGGACTAGCACAGATACGCAGTATTTT

d_gene: -
abundance: few
v_gene: TRBV4-1
j_gene: TRBJ2-7
CDR3aa: CASSPGQTGHYEQYF
CDR3nt: TGCGCCAGCAGCCCCGGCCAGACGGGTCACTACGAGCAGTACTTC

d_gene: TRBD2
abundance: few
v_gene: TRBV5-1
j_gene: TRBJ2-1
CDR3aa: CASSFGGGAVNEQFF
CDR3nt: TGCGCCAGCAGCTTTGGCGGGGGGGCTGTGAATGAGCAGTTCTTC

d_gene: -
abundance: once
v_gene: TRBV4-1
j_gene: TRBJ1-1
CDR3aa: CASSQEGGSRSAFF
CDR3nt: TGCGCCAGCAGCCAAGAGGGGGGGAGCCGCTCAGCTTTCTTT

d_gene: TRBD2
abundance: -
v_gene: TRBV7-8
j_gene: TRBJ2-7
CDR3aa: CASSLRTSGSLSSYEQYF
CDR3nt: TGTGCCAGCAGCTTACGGACTAGCGGGAGCCTGAGCTCCTACGAGCAGTACTTC

d_gene: -
abundance: -
v_gene: TRBV29-1
j_gene: TRBJ1-1
CDR3aa: CSVPGGVEAFF
CDR3nt: TGCAGCGTTCCAGGCGGGGTTGAAGCTTTCTTT

d_gene: -
abundance: few
v_gene: TRBV12-3/TRBV12-4
j_gene: TRBJ1-3
CDR3aa: CASSPSSSGNTIYF
CDR3nt: TGTGCCAGCAGTCCCTCATCCTCTGGAAACACCATATATTTT

d_gene: -
abundance: -
v_gene: TRBV12-3/TRBV12-4
j_gene: TRBJ2-5
CDR3aa: CASSLSGAVQETQYF
CDR3nt: TGTGCCAGCAGTTTATCCGGGGCGGTCCAAGAGACCCAGTACTTC

d_gene: -
abundance: -
v_gene: TRBV20-1
j_gene: TRBJ1-2
CDR3aa: CSARDGPYGYTF
CDR3nt: TGCAGTGCTAGGGACGGTCCCTATGGCTACACCTTC

d_gene: -
abundance: -
v_gene: TRBV3-1
j_gene: TRBJ1-1
CDR3aa: CASSQGEGWGTEAFF
CDR3nt: TGTGCCAGCAGCCAGGGCGAGGGGTGGGGAACTGAAGCTTTCTTT

d_gene: TRBD2
abundance: few
v_gene: TRBV13
j_gene: TRBJ2-1
CDR3aa: CASSYQRTSGYNEQFF
CDR3nt: TGTGCCAGCAGCTACCAACGGACTAGCGGTTACAATGAGCAGTTCTTC

d_gene: -
abundance: -
v_gene: TRBV29-1
j_gene: TRBJ1-2
CDR3aa: CSTGTPQDYGYTF
CDR3nt: TGCAGCACAGGGACCCCCCAGGACTATGGCTACACCTTC

d_gene: -
abundance: few
v_gene: TRBV6-5
j_gene: TRBJ2-5
CDR3aa: CAARVGPQETQYF
CDR3nt: TGTGCCGCCAGAGTGGGACCCCAAGAGACCCAGTACTTC

d_gene: TRBD1
abundance: -
v_gene: TRBV6-5
j_gene: TRBJ1-2
CDR3aa: CASSPQGETYGYTF
CDR3nt: TGTGCCAGCTCTCCCCAGGGGGAGACCTATGGCTACACCTTC

d_gene: -
abundance: few
v_gene: TRBV9
j_gene: TRBJ2-2
CDR3aa: CASSVGGSNTGELFF
CDR3nt: TGTGCCAGCAGCGTAGGTGGGAGTAACACCGGGGAGCTGTTTTTT

d_gene: -
abundance: -
v_gene: TRBV7-9
j_gene: TRBJ2-5
CDR3aa: CASSFREQETQYF
CDR3nt: TGTGCCAGCAGCTTCCGAGAACAAGAGACCCAGTACTTC

d_gene: -
abundance: -
v_gene: TRBV2
j_gene: TRBJ1-2
CDR3aa: CARLEGSHGYTF
CDR3nt: TGTGCCAGATTAGAGGGCTCTCATGGCTACACCTTC

d_gene: -
abundance: -
v_gene: TRBV24-1
j_gene: TRBJ2-1
CDR3aa: CATSDSLYNEQFF
CDR3nt: TGTGCCACCAGTGATTCCCTCTACAATGAGCAGTTCTTC

d_gene: -
abundance: -
v_gene: TRBV2
j_gene: TRBJ2-2
CDR3aa: CASSEGEDLDTGELFF
CDR3nt: TGTGCCAGCAGTGAAGGCGAGGACCTCGACACCGGGGAGCTGTTTTTT

d_gene: -
abundance: -
v_gene: TRBV4-2
j_gene: TRBJ1-2
CDR3aa: CASSQGQLSNYGYTF
CDR3nt: TGTGCCAGCAGCCAAGGTCAATTATCTAACTATGGCTACACCTTC

d_gene: TRBD1
abundance: -
v_gene: TRBV9
j_gene: TRBJ1-2
CDR3aa: CASSGQGALYGYTF
CDR3nt: TGTGCCAGCAGCGGACAGGGGGCCCTCTATGGCTACACCTTC

d_gene: TRBD1
abundance: few
v_gene: TRBV5-1
j_gene: TRBJ1-4
CDR3aa: CASSSGTGYEKLFF
CDR3nt: TGCGCCAGCAGCTCCGGGACAGGTTATGAAAAACTGTTTTTT

d_gene: TRBD2
abundance: few
v_gene: TRBV11-2
j_gene: TRBJ2-1
CDR3aa: CASRGLAGIHEQFF
CDR3nt: TGTGCCAGCAGAGGACTAGCGGGAATCCATGAGCAGTTCTTC

d_gene: -
abundance: -
v_gene: TRBV4-3
j_gene: TRBJ2-1
CDR3aa: CASSLHFGEQFF
CDR3nt: -

d_gene: -
abundance: -
v_gene: TRBV12-3/TRBV12-4
j_gene: TRBJ1-1
CDR3aa: CASLGLLTNTEAFF
CDR3nt: TGTGCCAGCCTAGGCCTCCTGACGAACACTGAAGCTTTCTTT